Below, 32 T cell receptor beta chains from the same sample are listed, as sequenced in a study of blood T cell repertoires in COVID-19. Data came from immunoSEQ multiplex PCR; TCRdb stores just in-frame clones and leaves some out. The sample lists 150,000 to 200,000 clones; under 85% were seen once. The sequenced material came from PBMCs or T cells enriched from blood (not recorded which). The receptors derive from a man aged 50-59 years who had recovered from COVID-19.

Comments on this clone: The junction departs from germline at one end; a sequencing error may be responsible. The genes are TRBV5-1 and TRBJ1-5, with a weak D call TRBD1 (5 bases). CDR3 length: 13 amino acids. CDR1 is SGHRS and CDR2 is YFSETQ in the germline V gene. The CDR3 DNA sequence: TGCGCCCGCAGCTTGGGGGGGGGTCAGCCCCAGCATTTT. Protein sequence: CARSLGGGQPQHF.

The J gene is TRBJ2-7, the V gene TRBV5-1; TRBD1 is a possible D gene (7 bases). Germline V lookup: CDR1 SGHRS, CDR2 YFSETQ. Trimming pared 6 bases from V and 3 bases from J, leaving 16 bases between. This CDR3 is 14 amino acids long. The CDR3 nucleotides read TGCGCCAGCACTCGACAGGGAGGAGTCTACGAGCAGTACTTC. This encodes CASTRQGGVYEQYF.

This clone was counted a single time. The V call is TRBV28, the J call TRBJ1-2; no clear D. The CDR3 is 13 amino acids. V was pared by 6 bases and J by 2 bases, with 10 bases between. Germline V gene lookup returns CDR1 MDHEN and CDR2 SYDVKM. The CDR3: CASSGTENYGYTF. For the CDR3, the DNA is TGTGCCAGCAGCGGCACAGAGAACTATGGCTACACCTTC.

The chain combines TRBV28 with TRBJ2-1; TRBD1 matches 7 bases. The CDR3 loop spans 15 amino acids. Losses at the gene ends were 6 bases for V and 0 bases for J; bases not matched to a gene: 5. The germline CDR1 and CDR2 sequences are MDHEN and SYDVKM. The CDR3 sequence: CASSVDRSSYNEQFF. CDR3 sequence (DNA): TGTGCCAGCAGCGTGGACAGGAGCTCCTACAATGAGCAGTTCTTC.

CDR3 sequence reads: CASGQGRSSGANVLTF. The CDR3, as DNA: TGTGCCAGCGGTCAGGGTCGAAGCTCTGGGGCCAACGTCCTGACTTTC. V is TRBV7-9 and J is TRBJ2-6; D is possibly TRBD1 (5 bases). This CDR3 is 16 amino acids long. V was shortened by 8 bases and J by 0 bases, with 14 bases between the two germline ends. Per the germline V gene, CDR1 is SEHNR and CDR2 is FQNEAQ (reference sequence). Full variable domain (remainder filled in from reference TRBV7-9 and TRBJ2-6): DTGVSQNPRHKITKRGQNVTFRCDPISEHNRLYWYRQTLGQGPEFLTYFQNEAQLEKSRLLSDRFSAERPKGSFSTLEIQRTEQGDSAMYLCASGQGRSSGANVLTFGAGSRLTVL.

V gene TRBV7-2 combines with J gene TRBJ1-4; D is undetermined. CDR1 is SGHTA and CDR2 is FQGNSA in the germline V gene. The CDR3 has 15 amino acids. V lost 0 bases, J lost 4 bases, and 9 bases lay in between. The CDR3 bases are TGTGCCAGCAGCTTAGCACAGACCATTAATGAAAAACTGTTTTTT. Its translation is CASSLAQTINEKLFF.

This chain links TRBV12-3 or TRBV12-4 with TRBJ1-1; D uncertain. Trimming shortened V by 3 bases and J by 8 bases, and 10 bases separated the two germline ends. The CDR3 is 12 amino acids. The CDR3 DNA sequence: TGTGCCAGCAGTTTCAGTTCCTCAGAAGCTTTCTTT. This encodes CASSFSSSEAFF.

The J gene is TRBJ1-2, the V gene TRBV5-6, with TRBD1 as a possible D gene (6 bases). V was clipped by 7 bases and J by 5 bases, with 21 bases between them. There are 15 residues in the CDR3. Germline CDR1 is SGHDT and CDR2 is YYEEEE. CDR3 sequence (DNA): TGTGCCAGCGGGCGCTCGGGCAGGGGCTATTATGGCTACACCTTC. Translation gives CASGRSGRGYYGYTF.

Concerning this clone: This specimen includes other DNA sequences encoding the same CDR3. The V gene is TRBV6-6, the J gene TRBJ1-2, with TRBD1 identical over 7 bases. Germline assignment: CDR1 MNHNY and CDR2 SVGAGI (reference sequence). This CDR3 region has 14 residues. V lost 0 bases to trimming and J lost 4 bases; unmatched junction nucleotides: 2. The DNA for the CDR3 is TGTGCCAGCAGTTACTCAGGGGGCGGCTATGGCTACACCTTC. This sequence encodes CASSYSGGGYGYTF.

This rearrangement joins TRBV15 to TRBJ1-4; no definite D call. Per germline, CDR1 LNHNV and CDR2 YYDKDF (reference sequence). CDR3 size: 15 residues. V was trimmed by 4 bases and J by 0 bases, leaving 9 bases between them. The CDR3 here is CATSTNPTTNEKLFF. The CDR3 bases are TGTGCCACCAGCACAAACCCTACAACTAATGAAAAACTGTTTTTT.

This sequence joins TRBV12-3 or TRBV12-4 and TRBJ1-2; 7 bases are a match to TRBD1. Germline trimming cut 5 bases from V and 4 bases from J; bases unmatched to any gene: 4. There are 13 residues in the CDR3. The CDR3 loop reads CASSQTGRYGYTF. The CDR3 DNA reads TGTGCCAGCAGTCAGACAGGGCGCTATGGCTACACCTTC.

This clone was counted only a few times. Written as DNA, the CDR3 is TGTGCCAGCTCCCAACTTCCTCAGGGGTCGGATGGCTACACCTTC. This encodes CASSQLPQGSDGYTF. The rearrangement uses TRBV18 and TRBJ1-2, with D maybe TRBD1 (6 bases). Trimming cost V 6 bases and J 6 bases, with 20 bases left between them. This CDR3 spans 15 amino acids. CDR1 and CDR2 (germline): KGHSH, LQKENI. The full variable domain, rest sourced from reference TRBV18 and TRBJ1-2, is NAGVMQNPRHLVRRRGQEARLRCSPMKGHSHVYWYRQLPEEGLKFMVYLQKENIIDESGMPKERFSAEFPKEGPSILRIQQVVRGDSAAYFCASSQLPQGSDGYTFGSGTRLTVV.

The V call is TRBV6-2 or TRBV6-3, the J call TRBJ1-2, with a possible D match to TRBD1 (5 bases). The germline CDR1 and CDR2 sequences are MNHEY and SVGEGT. The CDR3 extends over 14 amino acids. V was pared by 0 bases and J by 2 bases, with 7 bases between. CDR3 coding DNA: TGTGCCAGCAGTTACTCGGGACTCAACTATGGCTACACCTTC. Encoded protein: CASSYSGLNYGYTF.

The rearrangement joins TRBV5-5 to TRBJ2-1; TRBD2 matches 8 bases. Germline CDR1 is SGHKS and CDR2 is YYEKEE (reference sequence). V dropped 4 bases and J dropped 0; count of bases not matched to a gene: 6. The CDR3 is 16 residues long. CDR3: CASSQVAGSSYNEQFF. Here the CDR3 DNA reads TGTGCCAGCAGCCAAGTAGCGGGGAGCTCCTACAATGAGCAGTTCTTC.

The chain carries TRBV6-5 and TRBJ1-2, with D possibly matching TRBD1 (5 bases). This CDR3 is 12 amino acids long. Trimming cost V 6 bases and J 3 bases, with 8 bases left between them. Germline V CDR1 and CDR2: MNHEY, SVGAGI. CDR3 sequence: CASRGGDYGYTF. CDR3 DNA sequence: TGTGCCAGCAGGGGGGGGGACTATGGCTACACCTTC.

The chain employs TRBV29-1 and TRBJ2-1; D not certain. The germline V gene has CDR1 SQVTM and CDR2 ANQGSEA. The CDR3 covers 12 residues. Trimming stripped 5 bases from V and 9 bases from J, with 14 bases between. The CDR3 DNA is TGCAGCGTTCAATTTTTCGGCGGTGAGCAGTTCTTC. Its translation is CSVQFFGGEQFF.

CDR3 residues: CASSQGSGTFADTQYF. The CDR3 DNA reads as TGTGCCAGCAGCCAAGGATCGGGAACTTTCGCAGATACGCAGTATTTT. This chain joins TRBV4-2 and TRBJ2-3, with D possibly being TRBD2 (5 bases). Between the trimmed V and J ends, which lost 1 base and 4 bases, there was a span of 15 bases. Germline V gene sequence: CDR1 LGHNA, CDR2 YNFKEQ. This CDR3 has 16 amino acids.

The chain has TRBV7-2 and TRBJ1-4; D perhaps matches TRBD1 (6 bases). The germline V and J ends were trimmed by 2 bases and 7 bases, with 14 bases remaining between them. The CDR3 consists of 15 residues. From germline, CDR1 is SGHTA and CDR2 FQGNSA. The CDR3 spells CASSLRAGVVEKLFF. CDR3 nucleotide sequence: TGTGCCAGCAGCTTACGGGCAGGGGTGGTTGAAAAACTGTTTTTT.

The chain joins TRBV2 to TRBJ1-6; D perhaps matches TRBD1 (6 bases). Per the germline V gene, CDR1 is SNHLY and CDR2 is FYNNEI. Trimming shortened V by 8 bases and J by 4 bases, and 9 bases separated the two germline ends. CDR3 size: 13 residues. The CDR3 region is CASRQEYNSPLHF. CDR3 in DNA: TGTGCCAGCCGACAGGAGTATAATTCACCCCTCCACTTT.

The J gene is TRBJ2-3, the V gene TRBV4-3; D is unresolved. The CDR3 is 14 amino acids. Germline V lookup: CDR1 LGHNA, CDR2 YSLEER. Trimming removed 0 bases at V and 6 bases at J, with 10 bases between. CDR3 loop: CASSQDAAADTQYF. The CDR3, as DNA: TGCGCCAGCAGCCAAGATGCGGCCGCGGATACGCAGTATTTT.

This rearrangement joins TRBV30 to TRBJ2-7; 7 bases align to TRBD2. Germline V gene sequence: CDR1 GTSNPN, CDR2 SVGIG (reference sequence). The CDR3 consists of 13 residues. The trim removed 2 bases at V and 3 bases at J, leaving 4 bases unmatched. CDR3 in amino acids: CAWSRGVFYEQYF. CDR3 DNA: TGTGCCTGGAGTCGGGGGGTGTTCTACGAGCAGTACTTC.

This chain's CDR3 is CASSPQGTAHNEKLFF. CDR3 bases: TGTGCCAGCTCCCCCCAAGGGACAGCTCATAATGAAAAACTGTTTTTT. The chain combines TRBV18 with TRBJ1-4, with 7 positions matching TRBD1. Trimming took 6 bases from V and 4 from J; bases not matched to a gene: 11. Germline loops: CDR1 KGHSH, CDR2 LQKENI. The CDR3 sequence is 16 residues long.

This clone has a handful of counts. V and J are TRBV10-3 and TRBJ1-2, with a weak D call TRBD1 (5 bases). V dropped 5 bases and J dropped 2 bases, with 18 bases sitting between them. CDR1 is ENHRY and CDR2 is SYGVKD in the germline V gene. The CDR3 spans 16 residues. The CDR3 nucleotides read TGTGCCATCAGTTTTATACCCGGGACTAAAAACTATGGCTACACCTTC. It codes for CAISFIPGTKNYGYTF.

This clone was counted between two and nine times. The chain is built from TRBV2 and TRBJ2-7; no clear D gene. Trimming took off 2 bases at V and 6 bases at J, with 11 bases between the two ends. From germline, CDR1 is SNHLY and CDR2 FYNNEI. The CDR3 contains 13 residues. The CDR3 sequence: CASSESQVAEQYF. In DNA form, the CDR3 reads TGTGCCAGCAGTGAATCGCAAGTAGCCGAGCAGTACTTC.

The CDR3 DNA is TGTGCCAGCAGTGTCTGGAGGGCGGGGGCATCCTACGAGCAGTACTTC. Translated: CASSVWRAGASYEQYF. The chain is built from TRBV6-1 and TRBJ2-7; D perhaps matches TRBD2 (7 bases). The germline V gene encodes CDR1 MNHNS and CDR2 SASEGT. Between the trimmed V and J ends, which lost 4 bases and 1 base, there was a span of 17 bases. This CDR3 has 16 amino acids.

The chain combines TRBV30 with TRBJ1-2, with 9 bases that match TRBD1. CDR1 and CDR2 (germline): GTSNPN, SVGIG (reference sequence). The CDR3 sequence is 15 residues long. Trimming cost V 0 bases and J 4 bases; bases outside gene matches: 6. The CDR3, as DNA: TGTGCCTGGAGTGTATGGGACAGGGAGGCCTATGGCTACACCTTC. Protein sequence: CAWSVWDREAYGYTF.

This clone was observed once. CDR3 DNA sequence: TGTGCCAGCAGGGGGGGGACTACTAGCCTCAATGAGCAGTTCTTC. Protein product: CASRGGTTSLNEQFF. The chain links TRBV2 to TRBJ2-1; TRBD2 agrees at 7 bases. The CDR3 loop spans 15 amino acids. V shed 6 bases, J shed 6 bases, and the junction held 11 bases outside the gene matches. Germline values: CDR1 SNHLY, CDR2 FYNNEI.

The V gene is TRBV5-1, the J gene TRBJ2-3, with 7 bases aligning to TRBD2. Germline values: CDR1 SGHRS, CDR2 YFSETQ. J gave up 0 bases and V 4 bases, and 8 bases lay outside the gene matches. The CDR3 consists of 16 residues. This CDR3 reads CASSAMGRGSTDTQYF. CDR3 coding DNA: TGCGCCAGCAGCGCAATGGGGCGGGGGAGCACAGATACGCAGTATTTT.

The V and J genes are TRBV7-8 and TRBJ1-6; no reliable D call. Per germline, CDR1 SGHVS and CDR2 FQNEAQ. The V end lost 2 bases, the J end lost 6 bases, and 14 bases lay between the germline ends. The CDR3 runs to 16 residues. The CDR3 sequence: CASSLWATEANSPLHF. The CDR3 DNA is TGTGCCAGCAGCTTATGGGCGACGGAGGCTAATTCACCCCTCCACTTT.

The CDR3: CASSPLASTDTQYF. The CDR3 DNA follows: TGTGCCAGCAGCCCCCTGGCTAGCACAGATACGCAGTATTTT. The chain uses TRBV3-1 (or the pseudogene TRBV3-2) and TRBJ2-3; D gene uncertain. The CDR3 extends over 14 amino acids. Germline V gives CDR1 LGHDT, CDR2 YNNKEL (reference sequence). V was clipped by 4 bases and J by 0 bases, with 8 bases between them.

V usage is TRBV9 and J usage is TRBJ2-2; 8 nucleotides line up with TRBD1. J gave up 0 bases and V 3 bases, and 7 bases lay outside the gene matches. The V gene's germline CDR1 is SGDLS and CDR2 YYNGEE. CDR3 size: 17 residues. The CDR3 region is CASSAPRQGSNTGELFF. CDR3 coding DNA: TGTGCCAGCAGCGCCCCCCGACAGGGGTCGAACACCGGGGAGCTGTTTTTT.

The chain combines TRBV3-1 (or the pseudogene TRBV3-2) with TRBJ1-2; D not certain. V lost 5 bases to trimming and J lost 0 bases, with 13 bases between them. The CDR3 runs to 15 residues. Per germline, CDR1 LGHDT and CDR2 YNNKEL (reference sequence). The CDR3 spells CASSGGRFTNYGYTF. The CDR3 nucleotides read TGTGCCAGCAGCGGCGGCAGATTCACTAACTATGGCTACACCTTC.